One T cell receptor beta chain is described in this entry. This sample was included in a study of cytomegalovirus exposure and HLA in healthy donors. TCRdb's table, derived via immunoSEQ multiplex PCR, lists solely in-frame clones and lacks some. The table has 200,000 or so clones, roughly 84% seen once. Trimming removed 4 bases at V and 5 bases at J, with 11 bases between. The CDR3 runs 13 residues. CDR1 SGHRS and CDR2 YFSETQ come from the germline V gene. What was sequenced was PBMCs. The chain employs TRBV5-1 and TRBJ2-3; D is ambiguous. The origin of this receptor is a woman aged 18-29 years in good health and CMV-seropositive. CDR3 DNA: TGCGCCAGCAGCCTCACCCCCGGAGATACGCAGTATTTT. Protein: CASSLTPGDTQYF. The full variable domain, completed using reference TRBV5-1 and TRBJ2-3, is KAGVTQTPRYLIKTRGQQVTLSCSPISGHRSVSWYQQTPGQGLQFLFEYFSETQRNKGNFPGRFSGRQFSNSRSEMNVSTLELGDSALYLCASSLTPGDTQYFGPGTRLTVL.